Shown below are 8 T cell receptor beta chains from a single sample sequenced in a study of T cells in narcolepsy. TCRdb keeps only in-frame clones here, not all; method: immunoSEQ multiplex PCR. Among around 28,000 clones listed, about 80% were seen once. Sequenced: CD45RA- memory CD4+ T cells from PBMCs. These receptors were taken from a human donor with narcolepsy.

This chain links TRBV27 with TRBJ1-6; 10 bases align to TRBD1. V shed 1 base, J shed 0 bases, and the junction held 9 bases outside the gene matches. Germline CDR1 reads MNHEY; CDR2 reads SMNVEV (reference sequence). This CDR3 region has 20 residues. The CDR3: CASSLFGTGEGSSYNSPLHF. CDR3 nucleotides: TGTGCCAGCAGTTTATTTGGGACAGGGGAGGGGAGCTCCTATAATTCACCCCTCCACTTT.

Points on this clone: The junction shows a germline mismatch at one end, possibly a read error. The V and J genes are TRBV6-6 and TRBJ2-3; D unresolved. The CDR3 runs to 13 residues. In germline, CDR1 is MNHNY, CDR2 SVGAGI (reference sequence). The CDR3 is CASSPPRSETQYF. As DNA, the CDR3 is TGTGCCAGCAGCCCCCCGCGATCAGAAACGCAGTATTTT.

J is TRBJ1-2 and V is TRBV19; TRBD1 matches 7 bases. The CDR3 runs 14 residues. CDR1 and CDR2 (germline): LNHDA, SQIVND (reference sequence). The V and J ends lost 4 bases and 6 bases, in that order; junction bases with no gene match: 8. The CDR3 region is CASSTTRQGNGYTF. As DNA, the CDR3 is TGTGCCAGTAGTACCACCAGACAGGGCAATGGCTACACCTTC. Full variable domain (rest looked up from reference TRBV19 and TRBJ1-2): DGGITQSPKYLFRKEGQNVTLSCEQNLNHDAMYWYRQDPGQGLRLIYYSQIVNDFQKGDIAEGYSVSREKKESFPLTVTSAQKNPTAFYLCASSTTRQGNGYTFGSGTRLTVV.

The chain employs TRBV2 and TRBJ2-3; weak D call: TRBD2 (5 bases). Germline CDR1 is SNHLY and CDR2 is FYNNEI. The CDR3 is made up of 15 amino acids. Trimming took off 6 bases at V and 0 bases at J, with 13 bases between the two ends. CDR3 coding DNA: TGTGCCAGCAGGGCCGGGGATTTTAGCACAGATACGCAGTATTTT. Translation gives CASRAGDFSTDTQYF.

CDR3 in amino acids: CASSEATVGEQYF. CDR3 DNA: TGTGCCAGCAGTGAAGCCACAGTGGGCGAGCAGTACTTC. The rearrangement links TRBV6-1 to TRBJ2-7, with D uncertain. The CDR3 has 13 residues. V shed 0 bases and J shed 6 bases, with 9 bases lying between them. Germline V gives CDR1 MNHNS, CDR2 SASEGT.

V usage is TRBV4-2 and J usage is TRBJ2-5; 9 bases line up with TRBD2. Germline V gene sequence: CDR1 LGHNA, CDR2 YNFKEQ. The CDR3 extends over 15 amino acids. The V and J ends lost 0 bases and 1 base, in that order; junction bases with no gene match: 0. The CDR3 region is CASSQERGGQETQYF. The DNA for the CDR3 is TGTGCCAGCAGCCAAGAGCGGGGGGGCCAAGAGACCCAGTACTTC.

This clone is a singleton in its sample. The chain recombines TRBV5-4 with TRBJ2-5; 7 bases map to TRBD1. Germline assignment: CDR1 SGHNT and CDR2 YYREEE (reference sequence). The CDR3 has 13 residues. Trimming at V came to 1 base and at J to 5 bases, leaving 2 bases not matched to a gene. CDR3 in amino acids: CASSLQDRETQYF. In DNA, the CDR3 is TGTGCCAGCAGCTTGCAGGACAGGGAGACCCAGTACTTC.

On this clone: The sample holds other DNA sequences that translate to the same CDR3. The rearrangement links TRBV29-1 to TRBJ1-2; no clear D. The CDR3 consists of 11 residues. Trimming stripped 4 bases from V and 8 bases from J, with 11 bases between. The germline gives CDR1 SQVTM, CDR2 ANQGSEA. CDR3 bases: TGCAGCGTTGCGCAGGCGGGCGGCTACACCTTC. Translating it yields CSVAQAGGYTF.